The 3 T cell receptor beta chains presented below share a single source sample, sequenced in a study of T cells in Graves' hyperthyroidism and ophthalmopathy (dated by TCRdb to between 2019 and 2020). Library construction relied on multiplex PCR. The reads were generated on an Illumina HiSeq 2000. Amplification of TCR beta CDR3 regions was carried out from RNA transcripts. The TCR CDR3 was subjected to a first round of RT-PCR using the HTBI primer set and the Qiagen OneStep RT-PCR kit. TCRdb itself trimmed the public reads at Q25 with fastp, ran MiXCR and retained productive beta chains. Each CDR3 protein gets just one entry, which takes the most common genes and DNA from the rows behind it. Recorded for this sample are around 500,000 distinct CDR3 sequences; around 13% of them occurred a single time. The ten largest clones take up 14% of the sample. Sequencing input: blood. Receptors were obtained from a woman in her 40s with Graves' hyperthyroidism.

The CDR3 protein is CSATGQGFDEQYF. DNA for the CDR3: TGCAGTGCTACGGGACAGGGGTTCGACGAGCAGTACTTC. The chain links TRBV20-1 to TRBJ2-7; TRBD1 agrees at 10 bases. From germline, CDR1 is DFQATT and CDR2 SNEGSKA (reference sequence). This CDR3 spans 13 amino acids. V gave up 4 bases and J gave up 5 bases; unmatched junction bases: 5.

This clonotype was counted many times. V gene TRBV28 combines with J gene TRBJ2-4; TRBD2 aligns across 9 bases. The CDR3 totals 17 residues. CDR1 MDHEN and CDR2 SYDVKM come from the germline V gene. The V gene end was trimmed by 7 bases and the J gene end by 0 bases; junction bases not matched to a gene: 10. CDR3 coding DNA: TGTGCCAGCATCGCTAGCGGGACTTCTAAAGCCAAAAACATTCAGTACTTC. Its translation: CASIASGTSKAKNIQYF.

This clonotype has ten or more counts. The V and J genes are TRBV6-6 and TRBJ2-1; D call uncertain. The CDR3 has 17 residues. CDR1 is MNHNY, CDR2 SVGAGI, per germline (reference sequence). V was shortened by 0 bases and J by 1 base, with 13 bases between the two germline ends. The CDR3 nucleotides are TGTGCCAGCAGTTACTCGGGGAAGAAGGGTTCCTACAATGAGCAGTTCTTC. This encodes CASSYSGKKGSYNEQFF.